Listed below are T cell receptor beta chains from one sample, sequenced in a study of PD-L1 blockade in urothelial cancer. Generated by immunoSEQ multiplex PCR, the TCRdb table keeps only in-frame clones and is missing some. The table shows around 86,000 clones, with around four fifths occurring only once. The sample consisted of PBMCs, taken around atezolizumab (anti-PD-L1) treatment. The receptors derive from a man between 35 and 55 years old with urothelial cancer. Both conserved end residues are part of each CDR3.

J gene: TRBJ1-5; V gene: TRBV2; CDR3 protein: CASRVKGGANQPQHF
J gene: TRBJ2-5; V gene: TRBV2; CDR3 protein: CASRPDRLRQETQYF
J gene: TRBJ2-5; V gene: TRBV10-1; CDR3 protein: CASSESGGSRRETQYF
J gene: TRBJ2-7; V gene: TRBV4-1; CDR3 protein: CASSLGLAPVEQYF
J gene: TRBJ2-7; V gene: TRBV11-2; CDR3 protein: CASSLERAVAYEQYF
J gene: TRBJ2-1; V gene: TRBV7-2; CDR3 protein: CASSLRITGLAAGEQFF
J gene: TRBJ2-1; V gene: TRBV5-1; CDR3 protein: CASSLRPRPHGDRGYEQFF
J gene: TRBJ2-1; V gene: TRBV27; CDR3 protein: CASSFFLLLAGGAQGYNEQFF
J gene: TRBJ1-2; V gene: TRBV7-2; CDR3 protein: CASSSRGGDRGQGYTF
J gene: TRBJ2-5; V gene: TRBV2; CDR3 protein: CASEQDREETQYF
J gene: TRBJ2-3; V gene: TRBV21-1; CDR3 protein: CASSALEAGKRPF